This T cell receptor beta chain derives from a study of blood T cell repertoires in COVID-19. After removal of 2 bases from V and 6 bases from J, the junction contained 3 bases not matched to a gene. Germline lookup yields CDR1 ENHRY and CDR2 SYGVKD. The CDR3 has 15 amino acids. Profiling relied on immunoSEQ multiplex PCR, and the TCRdb table lists in-frame clones only, not all of them. The table has about 240,000 clones, around 88% seen once; the top ten hold approximately 13%. This chain uses TRBV10-3 with TRBJ2-1; 11 bases fit TRBD1. The sequencing sample was made of peripheral blood. This receptor was obtained from a man at least 80 years old with acute or convalescent COVID-19. Here the CDR3 DNA reads TGTGCCATCAGTGAGCAGGGACAGGGGGTCAATGAGCAGTTCTTC. It specifies CAISEQGQGVNEQFF.